This T cell receptor beta chain was sequenced in a study of T cells after yellow fever vaccination. The study, taken as a whole, reports: Of the clonotypes, a small share occurred in both CD4 and CD8 compartments.

5'RACE template switching produced TCR cDNA carrying a universal primer site and UMIs. TCRdb re-derived calls from the 5' RACE reads in MiXCR, one entry per CDR3 protein. The data hold some 350,000 distinct CDR3 sequences, with 3% to 4.5% observed a single time. This clonotype occurred a few times. Its antigen is undetermined. The CDR3 is 15 residues long. V was trimmed by 4 bases and J by 3 bases, leaving 17 bases between them. The germline gives CDR1 SGHRS, CDR2 YFSETQ. The V and J genes are TRBV5-1 and TRBJ2-7, with D maybe TRBD1 (7 bases). This clonotype was sampled from a young man who received the YFV17D yellow fever vaccine. The sequencing here drew on PBMCs, taken 5 days after the yellow fever booster vaccination. This chain's CDR3 is CASSRGTAADYEQYF. The CDR3 DNA follows: TGCGCCAGCAGCCGGGGGACAGCCGCAGACTACGAGCAGTACTTC.